These 8 T cell receptor beta chains were all obtained from the same sample, sequenced in a study of cytomegalovirus exposure and HLA in healthy donors. This PCR relied on a set of 60 Vbeta primers and 13 Jbeta primers. Assay: immunoSEQ multiplex PCR; the TCRdb copy retains only in-frame clones and omits some. This table holds about 190,000 clones, 84% found once. Sequencing used PBMCs. These receptors all come from a woman aged 50 to 60 in good health and CMV-seropositive.

The chain carries TRBV10-3 and TRBJ1-1; weak D call: TRBD1 (5 bases). From germline, CDR1 is ENHRY and CDR2 SYGVKD. Trimming pared 3 bases from V and 4 bases from J, leaving 9 bases between. This CDR3 region has 13 residues. CDR3 coding DNA: TGTGCCATCAGTGACTCAGGGCCCACTGAAGCTTTCTTT. Amino acid sequence: CAISDSGPTEAFF.

J is TRBJ2-2 and V is TRBV11-3, with D unresolved. Deletions cut 3 bases from V and 6 bases from J, with 5 bases between. The CDR3 runs 12 residues. The V gene's germline CDR1 is SGHNT and CDR2 YENEEA. CDR3 protein: CASSLWPGELFF. CDR3 DNA sequence: TGTGCCAGCAGCTTGTGGCCCGGGGAGCTGTTTTTT.

The chain links TRBV18 to TRBJ1-5; a weak D match, TRBD1 (6 bases). This CDR3 has 13 amino acids. V was clipped by 5 bases and J by 3 bases, with 8 bases between them. CDR1 is KGHSH and CDR2 is LQKENI in the germline V gene. The CDR3 loop is CASSGGHNQPQHF. CDR3 DNA sequence: TGTGCCAGCTCAGGGGGCCACAATCAGCCCCAGCATTTT.

The chain combines TRBV27 with TRBJ1-6; TRBD1 agrees at 9 bases. The germline V gene encodes CDR1 MNHEY and CDR2 SMNVEV (reference sequence). The junction had 7 bases not matched to a gene; V was cut back by 5 bases and J by 14 bases. The CDR3 runs to 13 residues. The CDR3 region has the DNA TGTGCCAGCAGTCCACGACAGGGGGGGTCCCTCCACTTT. Residues: CASSPRQGGSLHF.

CDR3 amino acids: CASSPPGTGGNEQFF. In DNA form, the CDR3 reads TGTGCCAGCAGTCCTCCCGGGACAGGGGGCAATGAGCAGTTCTTC. The rearrangement links TRBV28 to TRBJ2-1; 11 bases map to TRBD1. The trim removed 5 bases at V and 6 bases at J, leaving 6 bases unmatched. CDR3 length: 15 amino acids. From germline, CDR1 is MDHEN and CDR2 SYDVKM.

The chain combines TRBV10-3 with TRBJ1-1; weak D call: TRBD1 (5 bases). Germline V gene data show CDR1 as ENHRY and CDR2 as SYGVKD. V shed 5 bases and J shed 10 bases, with 26 bases lying between them. The CDR3 has 16 amino acids. This chain's CDR3 is CAISPTTGGGGSGAFF. DNA of the CDR3: TGTGCCATCAGTCCCACGACTGGGGGAGGAGGATCGGGAGCTTTCTTT.

Remarks on this clone: One end of the junction varies from germline; a read error may be responsible. The J gene is TRBJ2-7, the V gene TRBV6-5; D not certain. Per the germline V gene, CDR1 is MNHEY and CDR2 is SVGAGI. CDR3 length: 11 amino acids. DNA of the CDR3: TGTGCCAGCAGTTACTCCTTCGAGCAGTACTTC. This codes for CASSYSFEQYF.

This chain uses TRBV19 with TRBJ1-4, with D hard to call. Germline assignment: CDR1 LNHDA and CDR2 SQIVND (reference sequence). V lost 6 bases, J lost 7 bases, and 6 bases lay in between. The CDR3 has 11 amino acids. This chain's CDR3 is CASRSGEKLFF. The CDR3, as DNA: TGTGCCAGTAGGTCGGGTGAAAAACTGTTTTTT.